This T cell receptor (beta chain) originates from a study of identical twins. This clonotype was seen more than once but under ten times. Antigen unknown. In TCRdb, the 5' RACE reads were re-called with MiXCR into one record per CDR3 protein. The sample lists approximately 1.8 million distinct CDR3 sequences, around 33% occurring once. Study-level results: Models underestimated out-of-frame TCR alpha sharing in monozygotic twins. A lower insertion count was a feature of abundant cord blood beta clonotypes, with no such feature in memory repertoires.

V gave up 0 bases and J gave up 0 bases, with 10 bases separating them. The CDR3 length is 15 residues. Germline V CDR1 and CDR2: SGHRS, YFSETQ. This chain uses TRBV5-1 with TRBJ2-7; maybe TRBD1 (5 bases). This receptor was taken from a newborn girl in good health. Material: cord blood. CDR3 sequence reads: CASSLAYRSSYEQYF. CDR3 DNA sequence: TGCGCCAGCAGCTTGGCCTACAGGAGCTCCTACGAGCAGTACTTC. The full variable domain, with the rest looked up from reference TRBV5-1 and TRBJ2-7, is KAGVTQTPRYLIKTRGQQVTLSCSPISGHRSVSWYQQTPGQGLQFLFEYFSETQRNKGNFPGRFSGRQFSNSRSEMNVSTLELGDSALYLCASSLAYRSSYEQYFGPGTRLTVT.